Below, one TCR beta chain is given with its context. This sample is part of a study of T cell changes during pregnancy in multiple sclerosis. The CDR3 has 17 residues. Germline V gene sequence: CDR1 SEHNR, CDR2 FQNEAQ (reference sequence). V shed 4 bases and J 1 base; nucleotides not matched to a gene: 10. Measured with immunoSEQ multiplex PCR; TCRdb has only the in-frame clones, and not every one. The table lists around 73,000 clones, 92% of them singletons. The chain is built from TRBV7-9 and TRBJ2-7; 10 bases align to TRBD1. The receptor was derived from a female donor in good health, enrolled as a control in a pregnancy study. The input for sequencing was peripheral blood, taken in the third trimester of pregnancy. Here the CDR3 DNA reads TGTGCCAGCAGCTCTCGCCCGGGACAGGGGCTATCCTACGAGCAGTACTTC. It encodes CASSSRPGQGLSYEQYF.